This T cell receptor (beta chain) was observed in a study of PD-1 blockade in classical Hodgkin lymphoma. Points from the study as a whole: Newly diagnosed patients were reported to start with lower TCR diversity than healthy donors. Patients newly diagnosed and complete responders had comparable baseline diversity. Later analyses included only patients treated at least 1 year post-ASCT.

Comment on this clone: No antigen is known for it.

Germline V gene lookup returns CDR1 SEHNR and CDR2 FQNEAQ (reference sequence). V was cut by 5 bases and J by 6 bases, with 14 bases left in between. This CDR3 region has 14 residues. The table came from immunoSEQ multiplex PCR; TCRdb's copy has only in-frame clones and leaves some out. The sample shows around 50,000 clones, about 80% of them seen only once. Time point of the sample: cycle 4 day 1 (C4D1), after less than 7 weeks of nivolumab. Every patient had relapsed following autologous stem cell transplantation, and cohorts differed in brentuximab vedotin exposure. The material was peripheral blood mononuclear cells (PBMCs), obtained before the fourth cycle of nivolumab. The V gene is TRBV7-9, the J gene TRBJ2-1, with a possible D match to TRBD2 (6 bases). The clonotype originates from a human donor with classical Hodgkin lymphoma. CDR3 protein: CASSVGLPGNEQFF. Written as DNA, the CDR3 is TGTGCCAGCAGCGTGGGACTCCCGGGCAATGAGCAGTTCTTC. Complete variable domain (other parts from reference TRBV7-9 and TRBJ2-1): DTGVSQNPRHKITKRGQNVTFRCDPISEHNRLYWYRQTLGQGPEFLTYFQNEAQLEKSRLLSDRFSAERPKGSFSTLEIQRTEQGDSAMYLCASSVGLPGNEQFFGPGTRLTVL.